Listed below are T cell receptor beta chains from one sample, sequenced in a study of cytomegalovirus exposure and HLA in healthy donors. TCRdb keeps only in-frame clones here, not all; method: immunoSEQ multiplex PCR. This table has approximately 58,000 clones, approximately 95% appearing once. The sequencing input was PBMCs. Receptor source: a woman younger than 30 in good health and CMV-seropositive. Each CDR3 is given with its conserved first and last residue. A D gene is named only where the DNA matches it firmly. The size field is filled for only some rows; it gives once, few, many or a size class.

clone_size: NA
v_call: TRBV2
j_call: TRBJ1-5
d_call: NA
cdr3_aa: CASSGAESNQPQHF
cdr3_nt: TGTGCCAGCAGTGGAGCCGAGAGCAATCAGCCCCAGCATTTT

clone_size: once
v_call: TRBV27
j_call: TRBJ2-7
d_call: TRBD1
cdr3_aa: CASSPDRGYEQYF
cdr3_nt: TGTGCCAGCAGTCCCGACAGGGGGTACGAGCAGTACTTC

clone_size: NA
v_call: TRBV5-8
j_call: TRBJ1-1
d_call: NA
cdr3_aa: CASSRLTGSNTEAFF
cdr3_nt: TGTGCCAGCAGCAGACTGACAGGATCGAACACTGAAGCTTTCTTT

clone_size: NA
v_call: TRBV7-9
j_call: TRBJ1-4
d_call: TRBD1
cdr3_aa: CASSSDRGGVREKLFF
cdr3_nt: TGTGCCAGCAGCTCTGACAGGGGAGGGGTCAGGGAAAAACTGTTTTTT

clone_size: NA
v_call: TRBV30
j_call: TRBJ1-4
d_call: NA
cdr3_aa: CACDFSTNEKLFF
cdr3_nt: TGTGCCTGTGACTTTTCAACTAATGAAAAACTGTTTTTT

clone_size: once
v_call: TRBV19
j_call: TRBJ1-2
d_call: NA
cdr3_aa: CASSMRDGYTF
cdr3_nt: TGTGCCAGTAGTATGAGGGATGGCTACACCTTC

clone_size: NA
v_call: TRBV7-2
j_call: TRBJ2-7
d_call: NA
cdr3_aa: CASSPNDRSPYEQYF
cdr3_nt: TGTGCCAGCAGCCCCAATGACAGGAGCCCCTACGAGCAGTACTTC

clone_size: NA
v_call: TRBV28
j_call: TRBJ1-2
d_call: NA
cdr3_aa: CASSPWTISRGYTF
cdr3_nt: TGTGCCAGCAGTCCTTGGACAATCTCCCGAGGCTACACCTTC

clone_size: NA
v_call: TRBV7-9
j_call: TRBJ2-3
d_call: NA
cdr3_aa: CASSFEGDTDTQYF
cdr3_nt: TGTGCCAGCAGCTTCGAGGGAGACACAGATACGCAGTATTTT

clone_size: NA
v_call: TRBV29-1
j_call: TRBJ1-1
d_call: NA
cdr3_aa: CSVNWGGRTEAFF
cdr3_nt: TGCAGCGTTAACTGGGGGGGGAGGACTGAAGCTTTCTTT

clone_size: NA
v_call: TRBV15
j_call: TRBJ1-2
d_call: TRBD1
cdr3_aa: CATSTLGTGNYGYTF
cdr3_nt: TGTGCCACCAGCACCCTTGGGACAGGGAACTATGGCTACACCTTC

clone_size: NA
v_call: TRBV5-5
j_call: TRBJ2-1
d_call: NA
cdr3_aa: CASSLTADDNEQFF
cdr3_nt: TGTGCCAGCAGCCTGACAGCCGATGACAATGAGCAGTTCTTC

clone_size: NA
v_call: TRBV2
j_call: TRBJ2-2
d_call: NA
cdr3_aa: CASSVSVYGELFF
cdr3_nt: TGTGCCAGCAGTGTATCAGTATACGGGGAGCTGTTTTTT

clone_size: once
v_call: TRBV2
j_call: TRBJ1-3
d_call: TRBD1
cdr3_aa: CASSEAAGTGINTIYF
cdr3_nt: TGTGCCAGCAGTGAAGCGGCCGGGACAGGGATAAACACCATATATTTT

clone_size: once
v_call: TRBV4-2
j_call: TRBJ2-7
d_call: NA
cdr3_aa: CASSALVLYEQYF
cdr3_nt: TGTGCCAGCAGCGCACTAGTTCTCTACGAGCAGTACTTC

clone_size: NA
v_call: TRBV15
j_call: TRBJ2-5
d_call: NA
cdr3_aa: CATSRDRGRFAGKETQYF
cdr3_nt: TGTGCCACCAGCAGAGATAGAGGGAGGTTTGCGGGAAAGGAGACCCAGTACTTC

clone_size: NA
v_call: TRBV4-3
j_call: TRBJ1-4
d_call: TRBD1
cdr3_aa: CASSQDPRDRSSTNEKLFF
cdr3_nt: TGCGCCAGCAGCCAAGACCCTCGGGACAGAAGTTCTACTAATGAAAAACTGTTTTTT

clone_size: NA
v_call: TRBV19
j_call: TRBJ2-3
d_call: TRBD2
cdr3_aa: CASSASGRAFSTDTQYF
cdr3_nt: TGTGCCAGTAGCGCTAGCGGGAGGGCCTTTAGCACAGATACGCAGTATTTT

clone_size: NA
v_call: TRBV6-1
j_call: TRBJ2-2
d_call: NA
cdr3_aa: CASSEGGLVGELFF
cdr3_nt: TGTGCCAGCAGTGAAGGGGGCTTGGTCGGGGAGCTGTTTTTT

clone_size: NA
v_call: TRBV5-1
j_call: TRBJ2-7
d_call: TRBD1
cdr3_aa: CASSRDSSSYEQYF
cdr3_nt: TGCGCCAGCAGCCGGGACAGTAGCTCCTACGAGCAGTACTTC

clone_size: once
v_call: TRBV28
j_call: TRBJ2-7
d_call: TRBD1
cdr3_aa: CASSLWQGAAPYEQYF
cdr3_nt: TGTGCCAGCAGTTTATGGCAGGGGGCGGCCCCGTACGAGCAGTACTTC

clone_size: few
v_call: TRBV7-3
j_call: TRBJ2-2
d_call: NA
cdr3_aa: CASSLELSTGELFF
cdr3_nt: TGTGCCAGCAGCTTAGAACTTTCGACCGGGGAGCTGTTTTTT

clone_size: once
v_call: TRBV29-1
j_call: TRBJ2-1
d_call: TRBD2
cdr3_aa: CSVEGLADSGQFF
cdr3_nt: TGCAGCGTTGAGGGACTAGCGGATTCCGGGCAGTTCTTC

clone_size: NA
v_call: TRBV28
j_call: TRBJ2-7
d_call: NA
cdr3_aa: CASSLMQDWDF
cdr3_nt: TGTGCCAGCAGTTTGATGCAGGACTGGGACTTC

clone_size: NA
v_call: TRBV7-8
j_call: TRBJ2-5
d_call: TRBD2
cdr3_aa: CASSLGLGGTKIQGTQYF
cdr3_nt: TGTGCCAGCAGCTTAGGGTTGGGAGGGACCAAGATCCAAGGGACCCAGTACTTC

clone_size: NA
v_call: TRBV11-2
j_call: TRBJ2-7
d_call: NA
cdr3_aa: CASSSTGGSYEQYF
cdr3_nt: TGTGCCAGCAGCTCGACGGGTGGGTCCTACGAGCAGTACTTC

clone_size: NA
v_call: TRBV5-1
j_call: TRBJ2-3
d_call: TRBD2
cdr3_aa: CASSWTSGGLDTQYF
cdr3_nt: TGCGCCAGCTCTTGGACTAGCGGGGGGTTGGATACGCAGTATTTT

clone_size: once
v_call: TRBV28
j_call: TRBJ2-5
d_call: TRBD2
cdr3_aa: CASSPAGGPQETQYF
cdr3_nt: TGTGCCAGCAGTCCCGCGGGGGGCCCTCAAGAGACCCAGTACTTC

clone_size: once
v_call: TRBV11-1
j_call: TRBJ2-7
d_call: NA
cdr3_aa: CASSLIGAYEQYF
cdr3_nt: TGTGCCAGCAGCTTAATCGGGGCCTACGAGCAGTACTTC

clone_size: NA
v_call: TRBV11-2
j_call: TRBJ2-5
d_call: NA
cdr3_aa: CASSLIGDETQYF
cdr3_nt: TGTGCCAGCAGCTTAATCGGGGATGAGACCCAGTACTTC

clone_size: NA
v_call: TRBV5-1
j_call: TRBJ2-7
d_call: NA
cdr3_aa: CASSFTLIGYEQYF
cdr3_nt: TGCGCCAGCAGCTTTACGTTGATCGGTTACGAGCAGTACTTC

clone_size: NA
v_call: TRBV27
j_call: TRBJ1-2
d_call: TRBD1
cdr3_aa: CASSSPSTGGNYGYTF
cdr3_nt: TGTGCCAGCAGTTCACCCTCGACAGGGGGTAACTATGGCTACACCTTC

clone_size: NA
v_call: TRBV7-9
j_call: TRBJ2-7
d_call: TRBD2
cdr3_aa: CASSLVSLAGEQYF
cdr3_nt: TGTGCCAGCAGCTTAGTTTCCCTAGCGGGAGAGCAGTACTTC

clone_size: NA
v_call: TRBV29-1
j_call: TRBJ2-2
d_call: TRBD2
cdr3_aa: CSVGTSGAAGELFF
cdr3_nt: TGCAGCGTAGGGACTAGCGGGGCCGCCGGGGAGCTGTTTTTT

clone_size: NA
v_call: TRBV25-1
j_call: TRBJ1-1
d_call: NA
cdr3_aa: CASGFGGTAFF
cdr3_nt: TGTGCCAGCGGTTTTGGGGGGACGGCTTTCTTT

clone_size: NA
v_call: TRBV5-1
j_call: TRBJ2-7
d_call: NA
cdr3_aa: CASSLASGEQYF
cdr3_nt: TGCGCCAGCAGCTTGGCGTCGGGGGAGCAGTACTTC

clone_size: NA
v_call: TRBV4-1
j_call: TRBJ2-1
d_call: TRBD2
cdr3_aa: CASSQEFSGRDEQFF
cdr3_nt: TGCGCCAGCAGCCAAGAATTCTCAGGGAGGGATGAGCAGTTCTTC

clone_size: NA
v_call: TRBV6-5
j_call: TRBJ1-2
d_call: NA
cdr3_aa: CASRGAADNYGYTF
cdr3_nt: TGTGCCAGCAGAGGGGCAGCTGATAACTATGGCTACACCTTC

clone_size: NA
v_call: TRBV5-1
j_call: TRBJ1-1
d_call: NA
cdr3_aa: CASSPGSQAFF
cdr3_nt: TGCGCCAGTAGTCCCGGGTCGCAAGCTTTCTTT

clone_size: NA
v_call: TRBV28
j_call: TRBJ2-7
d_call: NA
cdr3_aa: CATHLRNSYEQYF
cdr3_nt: TGTGCCACCCATCTCAGGAACAGCTACGAGCAGTACTTC

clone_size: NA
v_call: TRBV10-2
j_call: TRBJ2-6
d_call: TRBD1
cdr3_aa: CATLRDSGKSGANVLTF
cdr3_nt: TGCGCCACCTTAAGGGACAGCGGTAAGTCTGGGGCCAACGTCCTGACTTTC

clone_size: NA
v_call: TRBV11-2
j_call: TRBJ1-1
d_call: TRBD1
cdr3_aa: CASSLQWGQANTEAFF
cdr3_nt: TGTGCCAGCAGCCTACAATGGGGACAGGCGAACACTGAAGCTTTCTTT

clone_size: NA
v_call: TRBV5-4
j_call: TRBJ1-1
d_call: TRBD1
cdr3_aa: CASSSQGRNTEAFF
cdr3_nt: TGTGCCAGCAGCTCACAGGGGCGGAACACTGAAGCTTTCTTT

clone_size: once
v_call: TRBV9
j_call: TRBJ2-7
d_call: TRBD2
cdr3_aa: CASSESGESYEQYF
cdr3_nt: TGTGCCAGCAGCGAAAGCGGGGAGAGCTACGAGCAGTACTTC

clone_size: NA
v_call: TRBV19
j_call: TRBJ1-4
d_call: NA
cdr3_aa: CASSIQYRAHPTNEKLFF
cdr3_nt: TGTGCCAGTAGTATTCAATACAGGGCACATCCCACTAATGAAAAACTGTTTTTT

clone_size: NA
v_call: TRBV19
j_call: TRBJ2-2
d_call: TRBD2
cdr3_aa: CATRTSAVGELFF
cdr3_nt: TGTGCCACCAGGACTAGCGCCGTCGGGGAGCTGTTTTTT

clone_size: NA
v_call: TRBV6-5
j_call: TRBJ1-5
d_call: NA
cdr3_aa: CASSRTDNQPQHF
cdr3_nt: TGTGCCAGCAGTCGGACAGACAATCAGCCCCAGCATTTT

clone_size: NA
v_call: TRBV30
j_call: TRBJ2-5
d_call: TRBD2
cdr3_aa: CAWRWGGRETQYF
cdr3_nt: TGTGCCTGGAGGTGGGGGGGACGAGAGACCCAGTACTTC

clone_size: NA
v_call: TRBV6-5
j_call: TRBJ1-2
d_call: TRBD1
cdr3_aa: CASRVDRGIYGYTF
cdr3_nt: TGTGCCAGCAGGGTCGACAGGGGAATATATGGCTACACCTTC

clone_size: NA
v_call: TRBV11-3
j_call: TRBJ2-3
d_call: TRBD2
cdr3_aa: CASSLEAGGGDTQYF
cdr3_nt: TGTGCCAGCAGCTTAGAAGCGGGGGGGGGAGATACGCAGTATTTT

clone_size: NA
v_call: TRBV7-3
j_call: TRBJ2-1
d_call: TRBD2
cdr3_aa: CASSLMASGGNEQFF
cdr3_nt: TGTGCCAGCAGCTTAATGGCTAGCGGTGGAAATGAGCAGTTCTTC